This record covers a single T cell receptor beta chain. Antigen specificity is unknown. TCRdb re-analysed the multiplex PCR reads in MiXCR, keeping a single row per CDR3 protein. Counted here are 150,000 to 200,000 distinct CDR3 sequences, approximately 30% occurring once; the ten biggest clones make up 3.5% to 4.5%. This CDR3 is 15 amino acids long. Germline V gives CDR1 LNHNV, CDR2 YYDKDF (reference sequence). Germline trimming cut 5 bases from V and 5 bases from J; bases unmatched to any gene: 9. The data were taken from a study of breast tumors, draining lymph nodes, adjacent tissues. Findings of the study overall: Compared with basal-like, luminal-like tumors shared significantly more repertoire with nontumor tissue. Tumor T cell lymph node origin was a supported hypothesis, not proven. Findings are consistent with lymph node origin and intratumoral expansion of most tumor T cells.

Axillary draining lymph nodes of breast cancer patients supplied the node samples. The V call is TRBV15, the J call TRBJ2-7; the match to TRBD2 covers 10 bases. The sample consisted of axillary lymph node tissue. This TCR came from a female donor with breast cancer. Some clones in this sample may be carry-over from other donors' samples. The CDR3 DNA is TGTGCCACCAGCGTCGATAGCGGGGGGCCTAACGAGCAGTACTTC. It is translated as CATSVDSGGPNEQYF.